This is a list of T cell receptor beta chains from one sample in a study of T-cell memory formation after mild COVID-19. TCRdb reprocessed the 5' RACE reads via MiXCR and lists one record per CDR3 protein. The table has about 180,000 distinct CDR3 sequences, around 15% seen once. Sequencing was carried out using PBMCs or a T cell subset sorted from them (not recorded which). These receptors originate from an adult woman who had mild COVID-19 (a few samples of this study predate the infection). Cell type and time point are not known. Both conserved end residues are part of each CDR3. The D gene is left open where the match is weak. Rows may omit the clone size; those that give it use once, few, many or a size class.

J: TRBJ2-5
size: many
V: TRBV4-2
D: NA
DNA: TGTGCCAGCAGCTTCGGATCTGGGGAGACCCAGTACTTC
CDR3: CASSFGSGETQYF

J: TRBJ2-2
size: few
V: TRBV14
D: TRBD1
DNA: TGTGCCAGCAGCCCGATTGGACAGGGAGGCCCCGGGGAGCTGTTTTTT
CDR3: CASSPIGQGGPGELFF

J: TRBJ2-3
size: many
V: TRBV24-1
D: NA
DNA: TGTGCCACCAGTGACCAATCGAGGACTAGCACAGATACGCAGTATTTT
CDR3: CATSDQSRTSTDTQYF

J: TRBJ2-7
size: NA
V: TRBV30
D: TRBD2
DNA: TGTGCCTGGAGTCCGTCTGGAACTAGCGGCTACGAGCAGTACTTC
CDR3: CAWSPSGTSGYEQYF

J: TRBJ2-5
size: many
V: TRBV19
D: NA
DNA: TGTGCCAGTAGTGTTCAGGGATGGGAGACCCAGTACTTC
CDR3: CASSVQGWETQYF

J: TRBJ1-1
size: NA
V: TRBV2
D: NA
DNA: TGTGCCAGCACGGGGGAGGTGAACACTGAAGCTTTCTTT
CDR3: CASTGEVNTEAFF

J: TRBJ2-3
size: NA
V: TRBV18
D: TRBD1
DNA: TGTGCCAGCTCACGGACAGGGGGCGCCGGAGGAGATACGCAGTATTTT
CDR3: CASSRTGGAGGDTQYF

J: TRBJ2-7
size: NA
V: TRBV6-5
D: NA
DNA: TGTGCCAGCAGTTATGCAGCCAAAGACCCCCCCTACGAGCAGTACTTC
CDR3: CASSYAAKDPPYEQYF

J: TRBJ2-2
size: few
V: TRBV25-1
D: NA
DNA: TGTGCCAGCAAACGAGGGGGACCCGGGGAGCTGTTTTTT
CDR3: CASKRGGPGELFF

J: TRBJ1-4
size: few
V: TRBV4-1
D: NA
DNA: TGCGCCAGCAGCCAAGATTTGAAGCTACGGGGAAAACTGTTTTTT
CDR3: CASSQDLKLRGKLFF

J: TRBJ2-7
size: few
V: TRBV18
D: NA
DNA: TGTGCCAGCTCACCCGATGTAGGGAAACTCACCTACGAGCAGTACTTC
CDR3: CASSPDVGKLTYEQYF

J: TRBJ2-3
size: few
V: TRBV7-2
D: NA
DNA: TGTGCCAGCAGCTTGGTGGCGGTCCCGGGGGATACGCAGTATTTT
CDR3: CASSLVAVPGDTQYF

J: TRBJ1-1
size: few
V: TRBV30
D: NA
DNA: TGTGCCTGGAAGTGGTACCCGGGCGCTGAAGCTTTCTTT
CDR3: CAWKWYPGAEAFF

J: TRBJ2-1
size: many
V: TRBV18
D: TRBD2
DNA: TGTGCCAGCTCACCAGCGGGGGGCCCAAGCTCCTACAATGAGCAGTTCTTC
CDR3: CASSPAGGPSSYNEQFF

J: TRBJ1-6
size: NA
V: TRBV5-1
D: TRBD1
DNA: TGCGCCAGCAGCGTTTCGGCAGGGGGTTCAAGAAATTCACCCCTCCACTTT
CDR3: CASSVSAGGSRNSPLHF

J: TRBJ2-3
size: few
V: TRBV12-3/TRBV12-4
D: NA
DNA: TGTGCCAGCAGTGGTCTACCCAGAGTCACAGATACGCAGTATTTT
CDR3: CASSGLPRVTDTQYF

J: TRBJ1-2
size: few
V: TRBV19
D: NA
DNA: TGTGCCAGTAGTATAGCTCAGAACTATGGCTACACCTTC
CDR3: CASSIAQNYGYTF

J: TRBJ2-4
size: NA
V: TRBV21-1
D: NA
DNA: TGTGCCAGCAGGCCTCCTAGCGGGGGGAGGAGGAGAGCCAAAAACATTCAGTACTTC
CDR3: CASRPPSGGRRRAKNIQYF

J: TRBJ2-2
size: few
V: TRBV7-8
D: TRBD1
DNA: TGTGCCAGCAGCCCGGACAGGAGGAACACCGGGGAGCTGTTTTTT
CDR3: CASSPDRRNTGELFF

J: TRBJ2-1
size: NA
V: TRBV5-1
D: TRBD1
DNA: TGCGCCAGCAGACTCGACAGGGGCAATGAGCAGTTCTTC
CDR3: CASRLDRGNEQFF

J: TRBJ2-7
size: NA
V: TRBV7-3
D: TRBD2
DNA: TGTGCCAGCAGCTTCTCGTCGAGCGGGGGGAGGTACGAGCAGTACTTC
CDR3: CASSFSSSGGRYEQYF

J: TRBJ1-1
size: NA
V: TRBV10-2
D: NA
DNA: TGCGCCAGCAGTGATTGGGGGACTGAAGCTTTCTTT
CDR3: CASSDWGTEAFF

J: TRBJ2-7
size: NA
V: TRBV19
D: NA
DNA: TGTGCCAGTAGCCAGACCGGGACCCCGCGCGAGCAGTACTTC
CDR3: CASSQTGTPREQYF

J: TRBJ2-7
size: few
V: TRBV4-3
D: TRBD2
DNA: TGCGCCAGCAGCCCCTCCTCGACGGCGGGGGGATCCGAGCAGTACTTC
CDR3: CASSPSSTAGGSEQYF

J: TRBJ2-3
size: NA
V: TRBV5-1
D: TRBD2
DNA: TGCGCCAGCAGTCCTGAACGGCTAGCGGGTGAAGATACGCAGTATTTT
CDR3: CASSPERLAGEDTQYF

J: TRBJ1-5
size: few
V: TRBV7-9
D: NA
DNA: TGTGCCAGCAGCTTAGGAAAAAGGGTTGATGGCAATCAGCCCCAGCATTTT
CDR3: CASSLGKRVDGNQPQHF

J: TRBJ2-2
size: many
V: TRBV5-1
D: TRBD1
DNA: TGCGCCAGCAGCTTGGGCCAGGGGGCCAGCACCGGGGAGCTGTTTTTT
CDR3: CASSLGQGASTGELFF

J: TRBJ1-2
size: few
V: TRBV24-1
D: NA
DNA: TGTGCCACCAGTGATCGGGGGATGAAAGGCTACACCTTC
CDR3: CATSDRGMKGYTF

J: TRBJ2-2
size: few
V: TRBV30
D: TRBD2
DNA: TGTGCCTGGAGTGTACGTTTAAGCGGGAGGTCCACCGGGGAGCTGTTTTTT
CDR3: CAWSVRLSGRSTGELFF

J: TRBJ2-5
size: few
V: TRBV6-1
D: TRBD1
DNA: TGTGCCAGCAGTGGAGGACAGGGGGCAGGGGAGACCCAGTACTTC
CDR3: CASSGGQGAGETQYF

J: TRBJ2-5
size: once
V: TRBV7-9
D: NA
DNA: TGTGCCAGCAGCTTAGCGGGCGGCCTCGGTGAGAGCCAGTACTTC
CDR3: CASSLAGGLGESQYF

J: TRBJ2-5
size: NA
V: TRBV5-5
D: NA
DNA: TGTGCCAGCAGCTTGGGTTCCGTGTTTACAAAAGAGACCCAGTACTTC
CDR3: CASSLGSVFTKETQYF

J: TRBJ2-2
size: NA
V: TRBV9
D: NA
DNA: TGTGCCAGCAGCGTAGTCTACGGGGAGCTGTTTTTT
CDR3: CASSVVYGELFF

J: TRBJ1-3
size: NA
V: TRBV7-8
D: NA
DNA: TGTGCCAGCAGCGAGCAGGGGCTGGGGAACATCATATATTTT
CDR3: CASSEQGLGNIIYF

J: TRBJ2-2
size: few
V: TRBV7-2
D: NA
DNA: TGTGCCAGCAGCTTAACCGGGACACCGAACACCGGGGAGCTGTTTTTT
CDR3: CASSLTGTPNTGELFF